Listed here is a single TCR beta chain. Antigen specificity is unknown. Compared with germline, one end of the junction differs, possibly owing to a read error. This sample stems from a study of tumor-infiltrating lymphocytes in primary liver carcinoma. Study results and caveats: Tumor region pairs showed greater overlap than either tumor-adjacent or tumor-blood pairs did.

The investigators made TCR beta cDNA from about 500 ng total RNA, using a constant-region primer. Slightly modified ARM-PCR, run as three nested multiplex PCR rounds, produced the TCR beta libraries. TRBV1-TRBV30 forward primers and a C-beta reverse primer were used in the first two PCR rounds, which each ran for 9 to 10 cycles. TCRdb itself ran the multiplex PCR reads through MiXCR, one entry per CDR3 protein. In the table there are about 200,000 distinct CDR3 sequences, about 85% of which are singletons. CDR3 length: 14 amino acids. CDR1 is SGHNT, CDR2 YENEEA, per germline. Extraction of RNA together with DNA used about 17-31 mg of unsorted bulk tissue. Every tumor sample analyzed contained over 90% viable tumor cells.

V and J are TRBV11-3 and TRBJ2-1; D gene ambiguous. This clonotype was sampled from a middle-aged man with primary liver carcinoma and hepatitis B virus infection. The sequencing input was tumor tissue from primary liver carcinoma. The CDR3 coding sequence is TGTGCCAGCAGCTTAGGCGTCTCGTGCAATGAGCAGATCTTC. It is translated as CASSLGVSCNEQIF. Based on the CDR3 plus reference TRBV11-3 and TRBJ2-1, the full variable domain is EAGVVQSPRYKIIEKKQPVAFWCNPISGHNTLYWYLQNLGQGPELLIRYENEEAVDDSQLPKDRFSAERLKGVDSTLKIQPAELGDSAVYLCASSLGVSCNEQIFGPGTRLTVL.